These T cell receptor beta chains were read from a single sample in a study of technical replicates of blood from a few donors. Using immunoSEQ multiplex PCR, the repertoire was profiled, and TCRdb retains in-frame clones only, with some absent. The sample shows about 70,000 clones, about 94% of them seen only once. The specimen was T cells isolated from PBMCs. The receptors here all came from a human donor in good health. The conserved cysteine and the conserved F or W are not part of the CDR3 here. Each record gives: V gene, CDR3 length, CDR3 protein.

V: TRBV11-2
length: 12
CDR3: ASSSPGLRDEQY

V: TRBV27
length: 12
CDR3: ASSLDKPSYEQY

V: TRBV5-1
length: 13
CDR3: ASNPMGHQAYEQY

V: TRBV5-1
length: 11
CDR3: ASSFVNTGELF

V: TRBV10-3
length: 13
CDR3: AIRSLGTANTEAF

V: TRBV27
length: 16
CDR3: ASSLFGTELNSGNTIY

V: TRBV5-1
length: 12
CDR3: ASSLDSPWKKAF

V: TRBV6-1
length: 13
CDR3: ASSEVLGAGETQY

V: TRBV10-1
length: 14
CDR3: ASSPAWASSTDTQY

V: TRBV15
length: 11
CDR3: ATSGSINQPQH

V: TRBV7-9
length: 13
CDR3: ASSLYVAGRETQY

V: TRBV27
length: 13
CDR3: ASSSLAGGHFSQY

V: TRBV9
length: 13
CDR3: ASSVDDYQGYEQY

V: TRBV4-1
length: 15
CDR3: ASSVTRGGTNTGELF

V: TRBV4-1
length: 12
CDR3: ASSPGVGPREQY

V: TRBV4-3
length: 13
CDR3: ASSPGRAVLNEQY

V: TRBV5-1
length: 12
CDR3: ASSFQSSAETQY